What follows are 2 T cell receptor beta chains derived from one specimen sequenced in a study of post-analysis software for immune sequencing data. Findings and limits, study-wide: Five or six TRBV segments, TRBV5-6, TRBV5-1 and TRBV20-1 among them, were found more frequent in patients than controls.

These receptors have no identified antigens. Libraries were made from TCR beta cDNA, and they carried unique molecular identifiers. TCRdb recomputed calls from the PCR reads with MiXCR, one row per CDR3 protein. The table shows hundreds of thousands of distinct CDR3 sequences, with 44% occurring only once. The sequencing sample was made of blood. The source is a girl aged 5-17 years with multiple sclerosis.

J is TRBJ2-7 and V is TRBV2, with D maybe TRBD1 (5 bases). Germline V CDR1 and CDR2: SNHLY, FYNNEI. The V gene lost 4 bases and the J gene lost 4 bases, with 14 bases spanning the gap. CDR3 length equals 14 residues. The CDR3 sequence: CASSVQGALYEQYF. CDR3 DNA: TGTGCCAGCAGTGTTCAAGGGGCTCTTTACGAGCAGTACTTC.

The chain recombines TRBV12-3 or TRBV12-4 with TRBJ1-1; a weak D match, TRBD1 (6 bases). Trimming left V 3 bases short and J 7 bases short, with 18 bases between. This CDR3 is built from 15 residues. This CDR3 is CASSLRGALIYEAFF. The DNA of the CDR3 is TGTGCCAGCAGTTTGAGGGGGGCCCTAATATATGAAGCTTTCTTT.